This is a list of T cell receptor beta chains from one sample in a study of blood T cell repertoires in COVID-19. Assay used: immunoSEQ multiplex PCR; TCRdb lists only in-frame clones, some missing. The data show just over 70,000 clones, around 80% seen once. Sequencing was carried out using peripheral blood. These receptors all stem from a man between 65 and 80 years old who had recovered from COVID-19. Both conserved end residues are part of each CDR3. A D gene is named only where the DNA matches it firmly. Clone size is shown for a subset of rows, as once, few, many or a class of expanded clone.

V gene	J gene	CDR3 length	D gene	clone size	CDR3 protein	CDR3 DNA
TRBV29-1	TRBJ2-5	14	TRBD1	.	CSARQGAQGETQYF	TGCAGCGCTAGACAGGGGGCGCAGGGAGAGACCCAGTACTTC
TRBV28	TRBJ2-1	17	TRBD2	.	CASSVSPTGTIYNEQFF	TGTGCCAGCAGTGTAAGCCCCACCGGGACTATTTACAATGAGCAGTTCTTC
TRBV9	TRBJ1-1	14	.	few	CASSPRVLNTEAFF	TGTGCCAGCAGCCCCCGCGTTTTGAACACTGAAGCTTTCTTT
TRBV9	TRBJ2-7	15	TRBD2	once	CASSAYGTSGYEQYF	TGTGCCAGCAGCGCCTACGGGACTAGCGGCTACGAGCAGTACTTC
TRBV19	TRBJ2-5	15	TRBD1	.	CASSSGTVERETQYF	TGTGCCAGTTCCTCCGGGACAGTTGAACGAGAGACCCAGTACTTC
TRBV27	TRBJ2-2	14	TRBD2	few	CASTSGRDTGELFF	TGTGCCAGCACCAGCGGGAGAGACACCGGGGAGCTGTTTTTT
TRBV28	TRBJ2-4	15	TRBD2	few	CASNPRLAVGNIQYF	TGTGCCAGCAATCCCCGACTAGCGGTCGGAAACATTCAGTACTTC
TRBV30	TRBJ1-1	14	.	few	CAWSVEQLNTEAFF	TGTGCCTGGAGTGTCGAACAGCTGAACACTGAAGCTTTCTTT
TRBV30	TRBJ1-5	16	.	.	CAWSVHRLEGPQPQHF	TGTGCCTGGAGTGTACACCGTCTGGAGGGACCTCAGCCCCAGCATTTT
TRBV29-1	TRBJ2-2	16	TRBD2	few	CSVKREGPANTGELFF	TGCAGCGTTAAGCGGGAGGGGCCCGCGAACACCGGGGAGCTGTTTTTT
TRBV11-3	TRBJ2-2	15	TRBD1	.	CASSSRQGATGELFF	TGTGCCAGCAGCTCCCGACAGGGGGCAACCGGGGAGCTGTTTTTT
TRBV5-4	TRBJ1-2	13	.	.	CASSPTELDGYTF	TGTGCCAGCAGCCCGACAGAGTTGGATGGCTACACCTTC
TRBV11-2	TRBJ1-2	14	TRBD1	.	CASSTGVGNYGYTF	TGTGCCAGCAGTACAGGGGTCGGTAACTATGGCTACACCTTC
TRBV19	TRBJ2-2	14	TRBD1	once	CASSIGDSTGELFF	TGTGCCAGTAGTATTGGGGACAGCACCGGGGAGCTGTTTTTT
TRBV5-1	TRBJ2-2	14	.	.	CASSTNTNTGELFF	TGCGCCAGCAGCACTAACACGAACACCGGGGAGCTGTTTTTT
TRBV7-9	TRBJ2-3	16	TRBD1	.	CASSLSRQGGTDTQYF	TGTGCCAGCAGCTTATCAAGACAGGGAGGCACAGATACGCAGTATTTT
TRBV7-2	TRBJ2-2	15	.	.	CASSLALGATGELFF	TGTGCCAGCAGCTTAGCATTGGGGGCCACCGGGGAGCTGTTTTTT
TRBV5-1	TRBJ2-6	16	.	.	CASSLRQSSGANVLTF	TGCGCCAGCAGCCTGAGACAGTCCTCTGGGGCCAACGTCCTGACTTTC
TRBV7-7	TRBJ1-1	13	TRBD1	.	CASSAGGNTEAFF	TGTGCCAGCAGCGCAGGGGGCAACACTGAAGCTTTCTTT
TRBV30	TRBJ1-6	16	.	once	CAWSVRRDLPGSPLHF	TGTGCCTGGAGTGTACGGAGGGATTTGCCGGGCTCACCCCTCCACTTT
TRBV12-3/TRBV12-4	TRBJ1-4	12	TRBD1	.	CASYRGNEKLFF	TGTGCCAGCTACAGGGGTAATGAAAAACTGTTTTTT